This T cell receptor (beta chain) is from a study of blood T cell repertoires in COVID-19. Study as a whole: Material from acute and convalescent COVID-19 was sourced from the United States, Italy and Spain. The cDNA or gDNA used as material had been derived from T cells, B-cell-depleted T cells, or PBMCs.

As handled by the study authors: It was from reference gene primer amplification that nucleated cell counts were estimated. Measured with immunoSEQ multiplex PCR; TCRdb has only the in-frame clones, and not every one. D and trimming come from the DNA, and the V and J calls and clone size come from that table. This table holds roughly 250,000 clones, approximately 87% found once. The sequence was collected from a human donor in a cohort sampled during active COVID-19. The sample taken for sequencing was peripheral blood.

CDR3 sequence (DNA): TGTGCCGCCCGGGGGGACAGGGATCGTTTTAGGGATGAGCAGTTCTTC. Protein product: CAARGDRDRFRDEQFF. The chain is built from TRBV10-3 and TRBJ2-1; 9 bases line up with TRBD1. The V gene end was trimmed by 11 bases and the J gene end by 8 bases; junction bases not matched to a gene: 19. This CDR3 is built from 16 residues. Germline CDR1 and CDR2: ENHRY and SYGVKD.